This TCR beta chain derives from a study of T-cell memory formation after mild COVID-19. About the research overall: TCR clusters mostly belonged to single donors.

This CDR3 is built from 16 residues. The ends were cut back, 2 bases at V and 5 bases at J, with 13 bases in the middle. Points from the study as a whole: CD4+ clones that contracted lay mainly in CM and EM; CD8+ ones lay in EMRA.

The TCR alpha and TCR beta cDNA libraries, bearing sample barcodes and UMIs, were generated by 5'RACE using constant-segment primers. One entry per CDR3 protein results from TCRdb running MiXCR on the 5' RACE reads. The repertoire has around 250,000 distinct CDR3 sequences, about 16% of them found once; the top ten carry 22%. This clonotype was seen only a few times. What it binds is unknown. The source of this sequence is a man aged 18 to 29 who had mild COVID-19 (a few samples of this study predate the infection). Cell type and time point are not known. The sequencing input was PBMCs or a T cell subset sorted from them (not recorded which). The chain combines TRBV12-3 or TRBV12-4 with TRBJ1-6; no definite D call. Written as DNA, the CDR3 is TGTGCCAGCAGTTTACGGCGCCCACAAGATAATTCACCCCTCCACTTT. It yields the protein CASSLRRPQDNSPLHF.